One and the same sample provided the 24 T cell receptor beta chains below, sequenced in a study of blood T cell repertoires in COVID-19. Clones were sequenced by immunoSEQ multiplex PCR, and TCRdb holds only the in-frame ones, with some missing. The sample has 200,000 to 300,000 clones; approximately 78% are singletons. The sequencing sample was made of peripheral blood. Every receptor here comes from a woman aged 55-70 years with active or convalescent COVID-19.

This chain connects TRBV4-3 to TRBJ1-2; 7 nucleotides align to TRBD1. The CDR3 sequence is 14 residues long. Germline loops: CDR1 LGHNA, CDR2 YSLEER. V gave up 0 bases and J gave up 5 bases; unmatched junction bases: 3. The CDR3: CASSQDPGGYGYTF. For the CDR3, the DNA is TGCGCCAGCAGCCAAGATCCAGGGGGGTATGGCTACACCTTC.

The rearrangement links TRBV6-5 to TRBJ1-4; D is possibly TRBD1 (5 bases). This CDR3 has 14 amino acids. Trimming removed 6 bases from V and 3 bases from J, with 11 bases in between. The germline CDR1 and CDR2 sequences are MNHEY and SVGAGI. This chain's CDR3 is CASSRQLPNEKLFF. Written as DNA, the CDR3 is TGTGCCAGCAGCCGACAGTTACCTAATGAAAAACTGTTTTTT.

This clone was observed once. The rearrangement links TRBV2 to TRBJ1-2; D remains unclear. The germline V gene has CDR1 SNHLY and CDR2 FYNNEI. The CDR3 contains 10 residues. V lost 7 bases and J 7 bases, leaving 7 bases between the germline ends. CDR3 protein: CASMRSGYTF. The DNA for the CDR3 is TGTGCCAGCATGAGGTCTGGCTACACCTTC. Using reference TRBV2 and TRBJ1-2 for the parts outside the CDR3, the full variable domain is EPEVTQTPSHQVTQMGQEVILRCVPISNHLYFYWYRQILGQKVEFLVSFYNNEISEKSEIFDDQFSVERPDGSNFTLKIRSTKLEDSAMYFCASMRSGYTFGSGTRLTVV.

The chain recombines TRBV11-2 with TRBJ2-7; perhaps TRBD1 as D (5 bases). V was cut by 3 bases and J by 3 bases, with 12 bases left in between. Germline-derived CDR1 and CDR2 are SGHAT and FQNNGV. The CDR3 length is 14 residues. CDR3 coding DNA: TGTGCCAGCAGCTTTATTAGGGGAAACTACGAGCAGTACTTC. This codes for CASSFIRGNYEQYF.

V usage is TRBV29-1 and J usage is TRBJ1-2, with D possibly TRBD1 on 6 matching bases. The V gene's germline CDR1 is SQVTM and CDR2 ANQGSEA. V was cut by 4 bases and J by 6 bases, with 21 bases left in between. The CDR3 runs to 15 residues. CDR3 amino acids: CSVAGARGPGNGYTF. CDR3 sequence (DNA): TGCAGCGTTGCTGGGGCCAGGGGCCCCGGGAATGGCTACACCTTC.

This chain links TRBV28 with TRBJ2-3, with 7 bases that match TRBD2. The V and J ends lost 6 bases and 5 bases, in that order; junction bases with no gene match: 2. Germline CDR1 MDHEN, CDR2 SYDVKM. This CDR3 is built from 12 residues. CDR3 in amino acids: CASRGGVDTQYF. The CDR3 coding sequence is TGTGCCAGCAGGGGAGGGGTAGATACGCAGTATTTT.

This chain links TRBV5-1 with TRBJ2-2; possible D gene TRBD1, 6 bases. V was shortened by 7 bases and J by 5 bases, with 12 bases between the two germline ends. The CDR3 totals 13 residues. Germline CDR1 reads SGHRS; CDR2 reads YFSETQ. DNA for the CDR3: TGCGCCAGCCAGCAGGGGCTAACCGGGGAGCTGTTTTTT. Its protein is CASQQGLTGELFF.

The rearrangement uses TRBV7-9 and TRBJ2-7; D is possibly TRBD2 (7 bases). Germline values: CDR1 SEHNR, CDR2 FQNEAQ (reference sequence). The CDR3 has 14 residues. Trimming took 5 bases from V and 3 from J, leaving 14 bases between them. The CDR3 protein is CASSLRGRDYEQYF. The DNA for the CDR3 is TGTGCCAGCAGCCTGCGGGGGCGAGACTACGAGCAGTACTTC. The full variable domain, completed using reference TRBV7-9 and TRBJ2-7, is DTGVSQNPRHKITKRGQNVTFRCDPISEHNRLYWYRQTLGQGPEFLTYFQNEAQLEKSRLLSDRFSAERPKGSFSTLEIQRTEQGDSAMYLCASSLRGRDYEQYFGPGTRLTVT.

With regard to this clone: Additional DNA sequences in this sample encode the identical CDR3. The chain links TRBV6-5 to TRBJ1-3; D is ambiguous. The CDR3 loop spans 12 amino acids. V dropped 8 bases and J dropped 1 base, with 6 bases sitting between them. The germline V gene has CDR1 MNHEY and CDR2 SVGAGI. CDR3: CASGSSGNTIYF. The CDR3 nucleotides are TGTGCCAGCGGCTCTTCTGGAAACACCATATATTTT.

The genes are TRBV7-2 and TRBJ1-5; 8 nucleotides match TRBD1. Germline CDR1 SGHTA, CDR2 FQGNSA. V was pared by 1 base and J by 6 bases, with 5 bases of the junction left unmatched. The CDR3 has 15 amino acids. The CDR3 spells CASSLVAGGGQPQHF. The CDR3 DNA reads as TGTGCCAGCAGCTTAGTGGCAGGGGGCGGTCAGCCCCAGCATTTT.

This chain joins TRBV30 and TRBJ1-5; 7 bases match TRBD1. This CDR3 spans 13 amino acids. V trimming: 6 bases; J trimming: 2 bases; junction bases outside the gene matches: 4. CDR1 is GTSNPN and CDR2 is SVGIG in the germline V gene (reference sequence). CDR3 loop: CACNRGGNQPQHF. Here the CDR3 DNA reads TGTGCCTGCAACAGGGGAGGCAATCAGCCCCAGCATTTT.

The chain recombines TRBV5-8 with TRBJ1-5, with D uncertain. There are 13 residues in the CDR3. CDR1 is SGHTS and CDR2 is YDEGEE in the germline V gene. V gave up 2 bases and J gave up 5 bases, with 8 bases separating them. For the CDR3, the DNA is TGTGCCAGCAGCTTACAGAGGGATCAGCCCCAGCATTTT. This sequence encodes CASSLQRDQPQHF.

This clone has just one count. This chain uses TRBV19 with TRBJ2-3, with 8 bases aligning to TRBD2. V was clipped by 7 bases and J by 3 bases; unmatched bases: 15. From germline, CDR1 is LNHDA and CDR2 SQIVND (reference sequence). The CDR3 spans 17 residues. CDR3 in amino acids: CASMGASGSYGTDTQYF. Written as DNA, the CDR3 is TGTGCCAGTATGGGGGCTAGCGGGTCCTATGGGACAGATACGCAGTATTTT. Supplemented by reference TRBV19 and TRBJ2-3, the full variable domain reads DGGITQSPKYLFRKEGQNVTLSCEQNLNHDAMYWYRQDPGQGLRLIYYSQIVNDFQKGDIAEGYSVSREKKESFPLTVTSAQKNPTAFYLCASMGASGSYGTDTQYFGPGTRLTVL.

This clone was counted once. The gene calls are TRBV19 and TRBJ1-1; a possible D gene is TRBD1 (5 bases). CDR3 length: 13 amino acids. Germline CDR1 LNHDA, CDR2 SQIVND (reference sequence). V lost 9 bases to trimming and J lost 0 bases, with 11 bases between them. The CDR3 nucleotides read TGTGCCAGCTCCGACAGTCTGAACACTGAAGCTTTCTTT. Encoded protein: CASSDSLNTEAFF.

The rearrangement uses TRBV13 and TRBJ2-1; the match to TRBD2 covers 7 bases. CDR1 is PRHDT and CDR2 is FYEKMQ in the germline V gene (reference sequence). V lost 2 bases to trimming and J lost 9 bases; unmatched junction nucleotides: 13. This CDR3 spans 16 amino acids. The CDR3 protein is CASSLKPGLGRGEQFF. The CDR3 DNA is TGTGCCAGCAGCTTAAAGCCAGGACTAGGCCGGGGTGAGCAGTTCTTC.

The gene calls are TRBV5-1 and TRBJ1-1, with 8 bases matching TRBD1. The CDR3 totals 16 residues. The germline V gene encodes CDR1 SGHRS and CDR2 YFSETQ. J gave up 0 bases and V 4 bases, and 8 bases lay outside the gene matches. The CDR3 sequence is CASSIGTGPMNTEAFF. The CDR3 DNA reads as TGCGCCAGCAGCATTGGGACAGGTCCTATGAACACTGAAGCTTTCTTT.

This clone occurred once. The CDR3 nucleotides read TGTGCCAGCAAGAGTTCGGGGGGCCTCAGTAGCAATCAGCCCCAGCATTTT. Its protein is CASKSSGGLSSNQPQHF. The V call is TRBV2, the J call TRBJ1-5, with a possible D match to TRBD1 (6 bases). The CDR3 covers 17 residues. The V end was cut by 7 bases, the J end by 0 bases, with 19 bases between. Looked up from germline, CDR1 is SNHLY and CDR2 is FYNNEI.

This chain joins TRBV15 and TRBJ1-2, with D uncertain. The CDR3 length is 14 residues. Germline values: CDR1 LNHNV, CDR2 YYDKDF (reference sequence). V dropped 0 bases and J dropped 4 bases, with 9 bases sitting between them. The CDR3 reads CATSRDGQSYGYTF. CDR3 nucleotide sequence: TGTGCCACCAGCAGAGATGGTCAGTCCTATGGCTACACCTTC.

J is TRBJ2-1 and V is TRBV29-1; no definite D call. This CDR3 region has 14 residues. Germline V gene data show CDR1 as SQVTM and CDR2 as ANQGSEA. V was pared by 0 bases and J by 3 bases, with 9 bases between. This CDR3 is CSVEDRHDYNEQFF. The CDR3 DNA reads TGCAGCGTTGAAGATCGACACGACTACAATGAGCAGTTCTTC.

This clone showed up just once. The chain carries TRBV7-2 and TRBJ1-2; TRBD1 is a possible D gene (6 bases). CDR3 length: 14 residues. The V end lost 5 bases, the J end lost 8 bases, and 18 bases lay between the germline ends. Per germline, CDR1 SGHTA and CDR2 FQGNSA. The CDR3 region has the DNA TGTGCCAGCAGCCAAGGTACAGGGTTCGGAGGCTACACCTTC. Its protein is CASSQGTGFGGYTF.

This chain connects TRBV27 to TRBJ2-1; 7 bases map to TRBD2. The length of the CDR3 is 15 residues. The germline V gene has CDR1 MNHEY and CDR2 SMNVEV (reference sequence). Germline trimming cut 4 bases from V and 10 bases from J; bases unmatched to any gene: 13. Here the CDR3 DNA reads TGTGCCAGCAGTTGGGGGGGTTATAACCCGTCGGAGCAGTTCTTC. Encoded protein: CASSWGGYNPSEQFF.

The rearrangement joins TRBV2 to TRBJ1-5, with 8 bases matching TRBD1. Unmatched junction bases numbered 7, after V lost 3 bases and J lost 6 bases. CDR3 length: 15 amino acids. Germline V gene sequence: CDR1 SNHLY, CDR2 FYNNEI. The CDR3 protein is CASSDQTGGGQPQHF. The CDR3 DNA reads as TGTGCCAGCAGTGACCAAACAGGGGGAGGTCAGCCCCAGCATTTT.

The rearrangement uses TRBV6-2 or TRBV6-3 and TRBJ2-1; possibly TRBD2 for D (6 bases). The germline V gene has CDR1 MNHEY and CDR2 SVGEGT. The CDR3 has 18 residues. Trimming shortened V by 0 bases and J by 5 bases, and 20 bases separated the two germline ends. CDR3 bases: TGTGCCAGCAGTTACTCGAGATTGGAGCGGGTGGCGCACAATGAGCAGTTCTTC. As protein: CASSYSRLERVAHNEQFF.

This clone occurred once. V usage is TRBV6-1 and J usage is TRBJ2-4; 10 bases align to TRBD2. Germline CDR1 MNHNS, CDR2 SASEGT. The CDR3 length is 16 residues. V was clipped by 1 base and J by 8 bases; unmatched bases: 8. This CDR3 is CASSEGASGGAYIQYF. The CDR3 nucleotides read TGTGCCAGCAGTGAAGGGGCTAGCGGGGGTGCATACATTCAGTACTTC.